Listed below are T cell receptor beta chains from one sample, sequenced in a study of blood T cell repertoires in COVID-19. Only in-frame clones appear in the TCRdb table, and some are missing; sequencing was by immunoSEQ multiplex PCR. In the table there are some 70,000 clones, over 60% of which are singletons. The sequencing sample was made of peripheral blood. All receptors derive from a man aged 55 to 69 with COVID-19, enrolled during active disease. The CDR3 runs from the conserved cysteine through the conserved F or W. D genes are given only for firm matches. Clone size, where shown, is once, few, many, or a class for clones that have expanded.

CDR3 DNA: TGTGCCAGCAGCTTAGGGCAGGGGGGCTATGGCTACACCTTC
CDR3 protein: CASSLGQGGYGYTF
CDR3 length: 14
clone size: -
J gene: TRBJ1-2
D gene: TRBD1
V gene: TRBV11-2

CDR3 DNA: TGTGCCAGCAGTGAAAGGGGGGGCTATACAGATACGCAGTATTTT
CDR3 protein: CASSERGGYTDTQYF
CDR3 length: 15
clone size: -
J gene: TRBJ2-3
D gene: -
V gene: TRBV2

CDR3 DNA: TGTGCCAGCAGTGGAATGGGACAGGAGGTCGGGGAGCTGTTTTTT
CDR3 protein: CASSGMGQEVGELFF
CDR3 length: 15
clone size: once
J gene: TRBJ2-2
D gene: TRBD1
V gene: TRBV2

CDR3 DNA: TGTGCCAGCTCACCTCTAGCTAGCGGGGAAGAGACCCAGTACTTC
CDR3 protein: CASSPLASGEETQYF
CDR3 length: 15
clone size: -
J gene: TRBJ2-5
D gene: TRBD2
V gene: TRBV18

CDR3 DNA: TGTGCCACCGGACTAGCGGGGAGTAACGAGCAGTACTTC
CDR3 protein: CATGLAGSNEQYF
CDR3 length: 13
clone size: -
J gene: TRBJ2-7
D gene: TRBD2
V gene: TRBV10-3

CDR3 DNA: TGCGCCAGCAGCTTGGGGACAGTTACCTACAATGAGCAGTTCTTC
CDR3 protein: CASSLGTVTYNEQFF
CDR3 length: 15
clone size: -
J gene: TRBJ2-1
D gene: -
V gene: TRBV5-1

CDR3 DNA: TGTGCCAGCAGCTTGGGGGACAGGGATTCCGGGGAGCTGTTTTTT
CDR3 protein: CASSLGDRDSGELFF
CDR3 length: 15
clone size: once
J gene: TRBJ2-2
D gene: TRBD1
V gene: TRBV5-4

CDR3 DNA: TGCGCCAGCAGTCTACTAGCGGGAGGGGGTGAGCAGTTCTTC
CDR3 protein: CASSLLAGGGEQFF
CDR3 length: 14
clone size: many
J gene: TRBJ2-1
D gene: TRBD2
V gene: TRBV10-2

CDR3 DNA: TGCGCCAGCAGCTTGACAGGGGGTGACGGCTACACCTTC
CDR3 protein: CASSLTGGDGYTF
CDR3 length: 13
clone size: -
J gene: TRBJ1-2
D gene: TRBD1
V gene: TRBV5-1

CDR3 DNA: TGTGCCAGCAGCTCAACGACAGGGGGCAAGTACTTC
CDR3 protein: CASSSTTGGKYF
CDR3 length: 12
clone size: -
J gene: TRBJ2-7
D gene: TRBD1
V gene: TRBV3-1/TRBV3-2

CDR3 DNA: TGTGCCAGTAGTATGAGCAAGAACACTGAAGCTTTCTTT
CDR3 protein: CASSMSKNTEAFF
CDR3 length: 13
clone size: many
J gene: TRBJ1-1
D gene: -
V gene: TRBV19

CDR3 DNA: TGTGCCAGCAGCCAAGGGATCGGGGGGCGATGGGCCTACGAGCAGTACTTC
CDR3 protein: CASSQGIGGRWAYEQYF
CDR3 length: 17
clone size: once
J gene: TRBJ2-7
D gene: -
V gene: TRBV4-2

CDR3 DNA: TGTGCCAGCAGTTTACAGCAGGCAGATACGCAGTATTTT
CDR3 protein: CASSLQQADTQYF
CDR3 length: 13
clone size: -
J gene: TRBJ2-3
D gene: -
V gene: TRBV28

CDR3 DNA: TGTGCCAGCAGCCAACACGACATTCCTATGAGCTACACCTTC
CDR3 protein: CASSQHDIPMSYTF
CDR3 length: 14
clone size: -
J gene: TRBJ1-2
D gene: -
V gene: TRBV3-1/TRBV3-2

CDR3 DNA: TGTGCCAGCAATGATGCGGGAAACACCATATATTTT
CDR3 protein: CASNDAGNTIYF
CDR3 length: 12
clone size: once
J gene: TRBJ1-3
D gene: -
V gene: TRBV2

CDR3 DNA: TGTGCCAGCAGTCCCCCGGGAGAAAAACTGTTTTTT
CDR3 protein: CASSPPGEKLFF
CDR3 length: 12
clone size: -
J gene: TRBJ1-4
D gene: -
V gene: TRBV28

CDR3 DNA: TGCAGCGTTGAGAAGGGGCATGGAAACACCATATATTTT
CDR3 protein: CSVEKGHGNTIYF
CDR3 length: 13
clone size: -
J gene: TRBJ1-3
D gene: -
V gene: TRBV29-1

CDR3 DNA: TGTGCCAGCAGTCCCGGGGGGTGGGAAACACCCCTCCACTTT
CDR3 protein: CASSPGGWETPLHF
CDR3 length: 14
clone size: -
J gene: TRBJ1-6
D gene: -
V gene: TRBV6-6

CDR3 DNA: TGTGCCAGCACCCTGATGAATCAGGGGGCGTTCTATGGCTACACCTTC
CDR3 protein: CASTLMNQGAFYGYTF
CDR3 length: 16
clone size: -
J gene: TRBJ1-2
D gene: TRBD1
V gene: TRBV28

CDR3 DNA: TGTGCCTGGAGTGCCCCGGGATATAGCAATCAGCCCCAGCATTTT
CDR3 protein: CAWSAPGYSNQPQHF
CDR3 length: 15
clone size: -
J gene: TRBJ1-5
D gene: -
V gene: TRBV30

CDR3 DNA: TGTGCCACAGAAGACGGGACAGGGACGGGCGAGCAGTACTTC
CDR3 protein: CATEDGTGTGEQYF
CDR3 length: 14
clone size: -
J gene: TRBJ2-7
D gene: TRBD1
V gene: TRBV19

CDR3 DNA: TGTGCCAGCAGCTTACTCGGACAGGGTAATTCACCCCTCCACTTT
CDR3 protein: CASSLLGQGNSPLHF
CDR3 length: 15
clone size: -
J gene: TRBJ1-6
D gene: TRBD1
V gene: TRBV7-7

CDR3 DNA: TGTGCCAGCAGTTTAGGGGACAGGGGTTACGAGCAGTACTTC
CDR3 protein: CASSLGDRGYEQYF
CDR3 length: 14
clone size: once
J gene: TRBJ2-7
D gene: TRBD1
V gene: TRBV27

CDR3 DNA: TGTGCCAGCAGCTCCGGACAGGGGGCGCGCAGGGACTATGGCTACACCTTC
CDR3 protein: CASSSGQGARRDYGYTF
CDR3 length: 17
clone size: -
J gene: TRBJ1-2
D gene: TRBD1
V gene: TRBV11-2

CDR3 DNA: TGCAGCGCGCAACAGGGGGGAGGCGAGACCCAGTACTTC
CDR3 protein: CSAQQGGGETQYF
CDR3 length: 13
clone size: once
J gene: TRBJ2-5
D gene: TRBD1
V gene: TRBV29-1

CDR3 DNA: TGTGCCAGCAGCCCCTTGTCCGGGACAGGGGACAATGAGCAGTTCTTC
CDR3 protein: CASSPLSGTGDNEQFF
CDR3 length: 16
clone size: -
J gene: TRBJ2-1
D gene: TRBD1
V gene: TRBV7-3

CDR3 DNA: TGCGCCAGCAGCTTGGTGGAGGGCGCTGAAGATACGCAGTATTTT
CDR3 protein: CASSLVEGAEDTQYF
CDR3 length: 15
clone size: -
J gene: TRBJ2-3
D gene: -
V gene: TRBV5-1

CDR3 DNA: TGCGCCAGCAGTGCTGGAAGACTCTATGGCTACACCTTC
CDR3 protein: CASSAGRLYGYTF
CDR3 length: 13
clone size: -
J gene: TRBJ1-2
D gene: -
V gene: TRBV10-2

CDR3 DNA: TGTGCCAGCAGTTTGGTGGCCGCCGGGGAGCTGTTTTTT
CDR3 protein: CASSLVAAGELFF
CDR3 length: 13
clone size: few
J gene: TRBJ2-2
D gene: -
V gene: TRBV2

CDR3 DNA: TGTGCCAGCAGCCCCAGCAGGGGAGCGTTCTTC
CDR3 protein: CASSPSRGAFF
CDR3 length: 11
clone size: -
J gene: TRBJ2-1
D gene: -
V gene: TRBV7-9

CDR3 DNA: TGCGCCAGCAGCTTGGGAGGGCTAGCGGGAATTAAAAAGACCCAGTACTTC
CDR3 protein: CASSLGGLAGIKKTQYF
CDR3 length: 17
clone size: few
J gene: TRBJ2-5
D gene: TRBD2
V gene: TRBV5-1

CDR3 DNA: TGTGCCAGCAGCTATACAGACAGGGGCGAGGGCTACACCTTC
CDR3 protein: CASSYTDRGEGYTF
CDR3 length: 14
clone size: -
J gene: TRBJ1-2
D gene: TRBD1
V gene: TRBV7-9

CDR3 DNA: TGTGCCTGGAGCAATCGATTCGACAGTAAATTTTTT
CDR3 protein: CAWSNRFDSKFF
CDR3 length: 12
clone size: -
J gene: TRBJ1-3
D gene: -
V gene: TRBV30

CDR3 DNA: TGTGCGTCCGGTGGTGCGGACGTCCTGACTTTC
CDR3 protein: CASGGADVLTF
CDR3 length: 11
clone size: -
J gene: TRBJ2-6
D gene: -
V gene: TRBV11-1

CDR3 DNA: TGCGCCAGCAGCCAAGTCCCGACAGTGGCTGGAAACACCATATATTTT
CDR3 protein: CASSQVPTVAGNTIYF
CDR3 length: 16
clone size: -
J gene: TRBJ1-3
D gene: -
V gene: TRBV4-1

CDR3 DNA: TGTGCCAGCAGTTCGAGTGTTTCTGGGGCCAACGTCCTGACTTTC
CDR3 protein: CASSSSVSGANVLTF
CDR3 length: 15
clone size: few
J gene: TRBJ2-6
D gene: -
V gene: TRBV6-5

CDR3 DNA: TGTGCCAGCAGTTCCTCCGGGACAGGGAACTACTATGGCTACACCTTC
CDR3 protein: CASSSSGTGNYYGYTF
CDR3 length: 16
clone size: -
J gene: TRBJ1-2
D gene: TRBD1
V gene: TRBV6-5

CDR3 DNA: TGTGCCCCCAGAGGAAGTCCCCTCAAAAAAAACGCAGATACGCAGTATTTT
CDR3 protein: CAPRGSPLKKNADTQYF
CDR3 length: 17
clone size: -
J gene: TRBJ2-3
D gene: -
V gene: TRBV11-3

CDR3 DNA: TGTGCCACCAGCAGAGGTCCGCTACAGCGGGAGACCGAATTGGATGAGCAGTTCTTC
CDR3 protein: CATSRGPLQRETELDEQFF
CDR3 length: 19
clone size: -
J gene: TRBJ2-1
D gene: TRBD2
V gene: TRBV15

CDR3 DNA: TGTGCCAGCAGCAAAATGGCCAGTGTCTTTCGAAAACCCCAGCATTTT
CDR3 protein: CASSKMASVFRKPQHF
CDR3 length: 16
clone size: -
J gene: TRBJ1-5
D gene: -
V gene: TRBV21-1

CDR3 DNA: TGCAGCGTTGGGGCTATCCCCGACAGGGCGGGCAATGAGCAGTTCTTC
CDR3 protein: CSVGAIPDRAGNEQFF
CDR3 length: 16
clone size: -
J gene: TRBJ2-1
D gene: TRBD1
V gene: TRBV29-1

CDR3 DNA: TGTGCCAGCACTTTGGACAGTAACTATGGCTACACCTTC
CDR3 protein: CASTLDSNYGYTF
CDR3 length: 13
clone size: -
J gene: TRBJ1-2
D gene: -
V gene: TRBV6-5

CDR3 DNA: TGTGCCAGCAGTGAAAATTCGGGAGCGAACACCGGGGAGCTGTTTTTT
CDR3 protein: CASSENSGANTGELFF
CDR3 length: 16
clone size: -
J gene: TRBJ2-2
D gene: -
V gene: TRBV2

CDR3 DNA: TGTGCTAGTGGCTCCACCGCTAGCGGGGTAGAGACCCAGTACTTC
CDR3 protein: CASGSTASGVETQYF
CDR3 length: 15
clone size: many
J gene: TRBJ2-5
D gene: TRBD2
V gene: TRBV12-5

CDR3 DNA: TGTGCCAGCAGGTGGGGGGGGCCCACCGGGGAGCTGTTTTTT
CDR3 protein: CASRWGGPTGELFF
CDR3 length: 14
clone size: few
J gene: TRBJ2-2
D gene: -
V gene: TRBV5-4

CDR3 DNA: TGTGCCAGCTGGGCGCTGGGGGCCAACGTCCTGACTTTC
CDR3 protein: CASWALGANVLTF
CDR3 length: 13
clone size: -
J gene: TRBJ2-6
D gene: -
V gene: TRBV27

CDR3 DNA: TGCGCCAGCAGCTCCGAGGGATTAGAGCAGTTCTTC
CDR3 protein: CASSSEGLEQFF
CDR3 length: 12
clone size: -
J gene: TRBJ2-1
D gene: -
V gene: TRBV5-1

CDR3 DNA: TGCGCCAGCAGCTTGACTAGCGGACAAGAGACCCAGTACTTC
CDR3 protein: CASSLTSGQETQYF
CDR3 length: 14
clone size: -
J gene: TRBJ2-5
D gene: TRBD2
V gene: TRBV5-1

CDR3 DNA: TGCGCCAGCAATGAACAAGAGGGTACCTATGGCTACACCTTC
CDR3 protein: CASNEQEGTYGYTF
CDR3 length: 14
clone size: -
J gene: TRBJ1-2
D gene: -
V gene: TRBV5-1

CDR3 DNA: TGCGCCAGCAGCCCCGGGACAGGGGGCATTGAGACCCAGTACTTC
CDR3 protein: CASSPGTGGIETQYF
CDR3 length: 15
clone size: -
J gene: TRBJ2-5
D gene: TRBD1
V gene: TRBV5-1

CDR3 DNA: TGTGCCAGTGCTGCTAGCGGGGTCTACAATGAGCAGTTCTTC
CDR3 protein: CASAASGVYNEQFF
CDR3 length: 14
clone size: -
J gene: TRBJ2-1
D gene: TRBD2
V gene: TRBV19

CDR3 DNA: TGTGCCTGGAGTTCACTAGCGGGGGAAGAGACCCAGTACTTC
CDR3 protein: CAWSSLAGEETQYF
CDR3 length: 14
clone size: -
J gene: TRBJ2-5
D gene: TRBD2
V gene: TRBV30